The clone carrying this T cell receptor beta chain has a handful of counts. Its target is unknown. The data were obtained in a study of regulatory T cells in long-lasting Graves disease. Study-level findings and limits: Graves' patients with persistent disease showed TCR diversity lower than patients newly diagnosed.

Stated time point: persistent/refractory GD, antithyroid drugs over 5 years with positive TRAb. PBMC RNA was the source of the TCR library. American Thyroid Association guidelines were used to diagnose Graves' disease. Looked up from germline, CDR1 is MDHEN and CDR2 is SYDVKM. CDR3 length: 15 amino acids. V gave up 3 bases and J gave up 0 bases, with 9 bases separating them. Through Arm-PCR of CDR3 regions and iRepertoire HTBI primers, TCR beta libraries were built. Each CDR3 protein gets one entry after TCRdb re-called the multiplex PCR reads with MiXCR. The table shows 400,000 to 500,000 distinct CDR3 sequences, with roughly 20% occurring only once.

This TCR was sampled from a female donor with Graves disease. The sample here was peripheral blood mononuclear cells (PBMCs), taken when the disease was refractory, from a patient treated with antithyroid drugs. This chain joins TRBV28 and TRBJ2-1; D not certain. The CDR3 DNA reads TGTGCCAGCAGTTTTAGTAGATACTCCTACAATGAGCAGTTCTTC. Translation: CASSFSRYSYNEQFF.